Listed below are T cell receptor beta chains from one sample, sequenced in a study of T cell repertoires in cytomegalovirus infection. TCRdb itself ran the reads through MiXCR, one entry per CDR3 protein. Of some 220,000 distinct CDR3 sequences detected, about 12% appear once; the ten largest clones hold approximately 1.6%. The sample comprised PBMCs. The receptors here all came from a human donor in good health (CMV status not recorded). Some clones in this sample may be carry-over from other donors' samples. Each CDR3 is given with its conserved first and last residue. A D gene is named only where the DNA matches it firmly. Expanded clones get a size class; other rows say once, few or many, or leave the size out.

>18|TRBD1|TRBV11-2|TRBJ2-5|many
CASSLDAAGTGGIGTQYF
TGTGCCAGCAGCTTAGATGCGGCCGGGACAGGGGGCATCGGGACCCAGTACTTC
>13|-|TRBV4-2|TRBJ2-2|-
CASSHRITGELFF
TGTGCCAGCAGCCACAGGATCACCGGGGAGCTGTTTTTT
>15|-|TRBV7-9|TRBJ2-3|many
CASSPPVSRADTQYF
TGTGCCAGCAGCCCCCCGGTGTCGAGGGCAGATACGCAGTATTTT
>12|-|TRBV29-1|TRBJ1-1|many
CSVDDRHTEAFF
TGCAGCGTCGACGACAGACACACTGAAGCTTTCTTT
>15|-|TRBV7-9|TRBJ1-2|few
CASSLAGGRLPGYTF
TGTGCCAGCAGCTTAGCGGGGGGGCGCCTCCCTGGCTACACCTTC
>14|-|TRBV6-6|TRBJ2-7|many
CASSLIGGSYEQYF
TGTGCCAGCAGCTTAATCGGGGGCTCCTACGAGCAGTACTTC
>15|-|TRBV20-1|TRBJ1-3|-
CSASGVTGFGNTIYF
TGCAGTGCCTCGGGGGTAACAGGGTTTGGAAACACCATATATTTT
>13|-|TRBV19|TRBJ1-2|-
CASSERTSYGYTF
TGTGCCAGTAGTGAAAGGACCTCCTATGGCTACACCTTC
>17|-|TRBV7-2|TRBJ2-5|many
CASSSLGMTRTQETQYF
TGTGCCAGCAGTTCACTAGGGATGACCAGAACTCAAGAGACCCAGTACTTC
>17|-|TRBV6-2/TRBV6-3|TRBJ2-1|few
CASQVIPGPGAYNEQFF
TGTGCCAGCCAAGTCATACCGGGACCCGGGGCCTACAATGAGCAGTTCTTC
>17|-|TRBV12-5|TRBJ2-7|-
CASGLKREGGFLYEQYF
TGTGCTAGTGGTTTAAAGAGAGAAGGGGGGTTTCTCTACGAGCAGTACTTC
>16|TRBD1|TRBV5-1|TRBJ2-2|few
CASSGPGQMNTGELFF
TGCGCCAGCAGTGGTCCGGGACAGATGAACACCGGGGAGCTGTTTTTT
>17|-|TRBV7-2|TRBJ1-2|few
CASSLVQAVRSPYGYTF
TGTGCCAGCAGCTTAGTGCAGGCCGTAAGAAGCCCCTATGGCTACACCTTC
>15|TRBD2|TRBV5-6|TRBJ2-1|few
CASSWGLAGDNEQFF
TGTGCCAGCAGCTGGGGACTAGCGGGGGACAATGAGCAGTTCTTC
>14|TRBD1|TRBV19|TRBJ2-2|many
CATRGTGFTGELFF
TGTGCCACCCGCGGGACAGGGTTCACCGGGGAGCTGTTTTTT
>13|-|TRBV27|TRBJ1-2|many
CASSFGGASGYTF
TGTGCCAGCAGTTTCGGGGGGGCTAGTGGCTACACCTTC
>14|-|TRBV7-9|TRBJ2-7|-
CASSLKGSGYEQYF
TGTGCCAGCAGCTTGAAGGGATCGGGCTACGAGCAGTACTTC
>15|-|TRBV25-1|TRBJ1-5|-
CASSESGGGRQPQHF
TGTGCCAGCAGTGAATCGGGCGGGGGGAGGCAGCCCCAGCATTTT
>15|-|TRBV6-2/TRBV6-3|TRBJ2-2|many
CATKKTGVNTGELFF
TGTGCCACCAAGAAGACAGGCGTGAACACCGGGGAGCTGTTTTTT
>20|TRBD2|TRBV7-2|TRBJ2-1|many
CASSGRTGGMDSGRWNEQFF
TGTGCCAGCAGCGGTAGGACAGGCGGGATGGATAGCGGGAGATGGAATGAGCAGTTCTTC
>13|-|TRBV7-2|TRBJ2-5|many
CASTRPPKETQYF
TGTGCCAGCACCCGCCCTCCGAAGGAGACCCAGTACTTC
>14|-|TRBV29-1|TRBJ1-2|-
CSVGAGAFDYGYTF
TGCAGCGTTGGAGCAGGGGCCTTCGACTATGGCTACACCTTC
>13|-|TRBV5-6|TRBJ1-1|-
CASSHRGFSEAFF
TGTGCCAGCAGCCACCGGGGGTTCAGTGAAGCTTTCTTT
>13|-|TRBV12-3/TRBV12-4|TRBJ1-6|-
CASISRGISPLHF
TGTGCCAGCATCTCCCGAGGGATTTCACCCCTCCACTTT
>16|-|TRBV27|TRBJ1-1|once
CAGSSYNDPGLPRAFF
TGTGCCGGCAGTTCCTACAATGACCCGGGACTCCCAAGAGCTTTCTTT